The 15 T cell receptor beta chains presented below share a single source sample, sequenced in a study of blood T cells in healthy people across ages. A second 7 to 11 cycle PCR used barcoded and J-beta primers. TCRdb processed the 5' RACE reads anew with MiXCR; each CDR3 protein has one entry. Here the sample spans roughly 1.5 million distinct CDR3 sequences, less than 45% being singletons. Sequencing input: blood. These receptors came from a woman aged 18-30 years in good health.

The chain couples TRBV20-1 to TRBJ2-3; 10 bases fit TRBD2. J lost 5 bases, V lost 4 bases, and 12 bases had no gene match. The germline V gene has CDR1 DFQATT and CDR2 SNEGSKA (reference sequence). This CDR3 spans 16 amino acids. The CDR3 DNA reads as TGCAGTGCTAATCTCCGGCTAGCGGGGGCACAAGATACGCAGTATTTT. Protein product: CSANLRLAGAQDTQYF.

This clonotype appeared a few times. The gene calls are TRBV4-3 and TRBJ2-7; TRBD1 agrees at 7 bases. Germline loops: CDR1 LGHNA, CDR2 YSLEER. This CDR3 comprises 15 residues. With 4 bases clipped from V and 0 bases from J, the junction kept 6 bases outside the gene matches. As DNA, the CDR3 is TGCGCCAGCAGCCGGGGACAGCATCTCTCCTACGAGCAGTACTTC. Translation gives CASSRGQHLSYEQYF.

The J gene is TRBJ1-1, the V gene TRBV4-3; 10 nucleotides match TRBD1. Germline V CDR1 and CDR2: LGHNA, YSLEER. The trim removed 1 base at V and 1 base at J, leaving 12 bases unmatched. CDR3 size: 19 residues. The CDR3 coding sequence is TGCGCCAGCAGCCAAGGACTTGACGGGACAGGGGCGCGGAACACTGAAGCTTTCTTT. It specifies CASSQGLDGTGARNTEAFF.

This chain uses TRBV5-1 with TRBJ2-6, with D perhaps matching TRBD1 (6 bases). Germline-derived CDR1 and CDR2 are SGHRS and YFSETQ. The length of the CDR3 is 16 residues. Deletions cut 3 bases from V and 1 base from J, with 11 bases between. The CDR3 DNA is TGCGCCAGCAGCTATTTGGGGGCGTCTGGGGCCAACGTCCTGACTTTC. Residues: CASSYLGASGANVLTF.

This clonotype was observed a few times. The chain has TRBV7-9 and TRBJ2-7; 14 bases align to TRBD2. Germline lookup yields CDR1 SEHNR and CDR2 FQNEAQ (reference sequence). The CDR3 consists of 16 residues. Trimming at V came to 5 bases and at J to 6 bases, leaving 9 bases not matched to a gene. The CDR3: CASSERLAGGFVEQYF. In DNA form, the CDR3 reads TGTGCCAGCAGCGAACGACTAGCGGGGGGGTTTGTCGAGCAGTACTTC.

The chain uses TRBV4-1 and TRBJ2-1, with a tentative D call TRBD2 (6 bases). The CDR3 runs to 14 residues. CDR1 and CDR2 (germline): MGHRA, YSYEKL. The V gene lost 4 bases and the J gene lost 12 bases, with 19 bases spanning the gap. The CDR3, as DNA: TGCGCCAGCAGCCGAGACCCCACCATGGAGGGGCAGTTCTTC. Amino acid sequence: CASSRDPTMEGQFF.

The V call is TRBV7-2, the J call TRBJ2-5; possibly TRBD2 for D (5 bases). Germline CDR1 SGHTA, CDR2 FQGNSA. There are 16 residues in the CDR3. Trimming pared 3 bases from V and 4 bases from J, leaving 18 bases between. The CDR3 DNA follows: TGTGCCAGCAGCTTTTCTTTGTCGGGGAGTAGAGAGACCCAGTACTTC. As protein: CASSFSLSGSRETQYF.

This clonotype was detected only a few times. The chain recombines TRBV20-1 with TRBJ2-3; unclear D gene. The germline V gene encodes CDR1 DFQATT and CDR2 SNEGSKA (reference sequence). The CDR3 spans 13 residues. Trimming left V 2 bases short and J 3 bases short, with 9 bases between. CDR3 loop: CSARSELTDTQYF. The CDR3 DNA is TGCAGTGCTAGATCGGAACTAACAGATACGCAGTATTTT.

This clonotype was picked up a small number of times. The chain joins TRBV24-1 to TRBJ2-1, with TRBD2 matching 7 bases. With V trimmed by 10 bases and J by 7 bases, 9 bases remained unmatched. The CDR3 is 13 residues long. The germline V gene has CDR1 KGHDR and CDR2 SFDVKD. The CDR3 bases are TGTGCCACACTGGGCGGGAGCGGGAATGAGCAGTTCTTC. It translates to CATLGGSGNEQFF.

This clonotype has just a few counts. The rearrangement uses TRBV4-3 and TRBJ2-5; no clear D gene. There are 14 residues in the CDR3. The germline CDR1 and CDR2 sequences are LGHNA and YSLEER. V was trimmed by 0 bases and J by 1 base, leaving 6 bases between them. CDR3 region: CASSQETAQETQYF. CDR3 coding DNA: TGCGCCAGCAGCCAAGAAACCGCCCAAGAGACCCAGTACTTC.

The chain combines TRBV7-9 with TRBJ2-7, with D possibly matching TRBD2 (5 bases). The DNA end is more similar to TRBJ2-5, so the J call may be wrong. The germline CDR1 and CDR2 sequences are SEHNR and FQNEAQ (reference sequence). This CDR3 is built from 16 residues. The CDR3 sequence is CASSLSKRWRQETQYF. The CDR3 DNA follows: TGTGCCAGCAGCTTATCGAAGCGATGGAGGCAAGAGACCCAGTACTTC.

CDR3 nucleotide sequence: TGTGCCAGCAGTATCACGGGAGGGGCCGGGGAGCTGTTTTTT. Encoded protein: CASSITGGAGELFF. The V and J genes are TRBV27 and TRBJ2-2, with 8 bases identical to TRBD2. This CDR3 has 14 amino acids. The V and J ends lost 5 bases and 6 bases, in that order; junction bases with no gene match: 5. Per the germline V gene, CDR1 is MNHEY and CDR2 is SMNVEV (reference sequence).

This chain joins TRBV11-2 and TRBJ2-2; the D gene could be TRBD1 or TRBD2 (5 bases each). V was shortened by 2 bases and J by 8 bases, with 18 bases between the two germline ends. Germline V gene data show CDR1 as SGHAT and CDR2 as FQNNGV. This CDR3 is built from 16 residues. The CDR3 loop is CASSLIKGRGPGELFF. The CDR3 coding sequence is TGTGCCAGCAGCTTAATTAAAGGAAGGGGACCGGGGGAGCTGTTTTTT.

This clonotype was picked up a small number of times. The chain has TRBV6-5 and TRBJ2-3; D remains unclear. CDR3 length: 16 amino acids. V was cut by 3 bases and J by 2 bases, with 15 bases left in between. The germline gives CDR1 MNHEY, CDR2 SVGAGI. The CDR3 reads CASSYNPRHITDTQYF. In DNA form, the CDR3 reads TGTGCCAGCAGTTATAACCCGAGACATATCACAGATACGCAGTATTTT.

The V call is TRBV25-1, the J call TRBJ1-2; D is uncertain. The V end was cut by 1 base, the J end by 4 bases, with 4 bases between. Per the germline V gene, CDR1 is MGHDK and CDR2 is SYGVNS. The CDR3 sequence is 12 residues long. CDR3 nucleotide sequence: TGTGCCAGCAGTGAATTGAGCTATGGCTACACCTTC. This codes for CASSELSYGYTF.